The T cell receptor beta chain described here comes from a study of T cell responses to AZD1222 COVID-19 vaccine. Whole-study results and caveats: In a largely white British group with more females than males, clonal diversity was possibly underestimated. Repertoires were collected only later (after the peak T cell response had occurred).

Using immunoSEQ multiplex PCR, the repertoire was profiled, and TCRdb retains in-frame clones only, with some absent. Counted here are 150,000 to 170,000 clones, less than 90% occurring once; the ten biggest clones make up 5.5%. Of note for this clone: Its antigen is currently unknown.

Germline V gene lookup returns CDR1 SGHNT and CDR2 YYREEE (reference sequence). Trimming shortened V by 4 bases and J by 5 bases, and 16 bases separated the two germline ends. This CDR3 has 14 amino acids. The sequence was collected from an adult in good health. Sequences were derived from peripheral blood, sampled on day 0 of MenACWY control vaccination. V is TRBV5-4 and J is TRBJ2-7, with a possible D match to TRBD2 (5 bases). Here the CDR3 DNA reads TGTGCCAGCAGCACGGAGGCATTATCCGACGAGCAGTACTTC. This encodes CASSTEALSDEQYF. The full variable domain, completed using reference TRBV5-4 and TRBJ2-7, is ETGVTQSPTHLIKTRGQQVTLRCSSQSGHNTVSWYQQALGQGPQFIFQYYREEENGRGNFPPRFSGLQFPNYSSELNVNALELDDSALYLCASSTEALSDEQYFGPGTRLTVT.